Listed here are 25 T cell receptor beta chains from one sample, sequenced in a study of vaccination and CD4 T cells after COVID-19. As to treatment: roughly nine-day PBMC culture with coronavirus spike peptide pools or control peptides (ViraFEST assay). From the unexposed donor, CD4+ T cells were collected ahead of the COVID-19 pandemic (2011-2018). These receptors' antigens are unknown. With the Oncomine TCR Beta short-read assay, DNA from cultured CD4+ T cells was sequenced. Using its own MiXCR run on the PCR reads, TCRdb lists one record per CDR3 protein. Of under 7,500 distinct CDR3 sequences in the sample, about 41% were seen once. The specimen sequenced was CD4+ T cells from blood, cultured in vitro. The receptors were gathered from a human donor in good health.

The chain combines TRBV27 with TRBJ2-7; TRBD2 agrees at 12 bases. After removal of 6 bases from V and 3 bases from J, the junction contained 6 bases not matched to a gene. CDR3 size: 15 residues. Germline V gene lookup returns CDR1 MNHEY and CDR2 SMNVEV (reference sequence). The chain's CDR3 is CASRPQLAGGYEQYF. CDR3 coding DNA: TGTGCCAGCAGACCCCAACTAGCGGGAGGCTACGAGCAGTACTTC.

This clonotype was counted between two and nine times. This sequence joins TRBV12-3 or TRBV12-4 and TRBJ1-2; D gene unclear. V was cut by 2 bases and J by 8 bases, with 15 bases left in between. The length of the CDR3 is 14 residues. In DNA form, the CDR3 reads TGTGCCAGCAGTTTAAGAGTGGGCGGGAGGGGCTACACCTTC. Translation: CASSLRVGGRGYTF.

This clonotype appeared a few times. The chain has TRBV29-1 and TRBJ2-7; D is ambiguous. In germline, CDR1 is SQVTM, CDR2 ANQGSEA. This CDR3 region has 12 residues. The V end lost 3 bases, the J end lost 5 bases, and 11 bases lay between the germline ends. The CDR3 region has the DNA TGCAGCGTTGATACCGCTCCGGACGAGCAGTACTTC. It is translated as CSVDTAPDEQYF.

This chain connects TRBV20-1 to TRBJ1-1, with D uncertain. The V gene lost 0 bases and the J gene lost 4 bases, with 18 bases spanning the gap. The CDR3 length is 16 residues. Germline V gives CDR1 DFQATT, CDR2 SNEGSKA (reference sequence). The CDR3, as DNA: TGCAGTGCTAGAGATATGCGTGCTAGGTTGGGCACTGAAGCTTTCTTT. Amino acid sequence: CSARDMRARLGTEAFF.

This rearrangement joins TRBV20-1 to TRBJ2-3; 9 nucleotides align to TRBD2. The V gene's germline CDR1 is DFQATT and CDR2 SNEGSKA (reference sequence). The CDR3 contains 16 residues. V shed 0 bases and J 4 bases; nucleotides not matched to a gene: 8. CDR3 nucleotide sequence: TGCAGTGCTAGAGATTCAGTGGCGGGGGGGCCAGATACGCAGTATTTT. Its translation is CSARDSVAGGPDTQYF.

This clonotype appeared a single time. This rearrangement joins TRBV29-1 to TRBJ1-1; TRBD1 agrees at 9 bases. This CDR3 has 13 amino acids. V lost 8 bases to trimming and J lost 4 bases; unmatched junction nucleotides: 8. The V gene's germline CDR1 is SQVTM and CDR2 ANQGSEA. The CDR3 nucleotides read TGCAGCACTTACAGGGGGCAAGGCACTGAAGCTTTCTTT. It yields the protein CSTYRGQGTEAFF.

CDR3 amino acids: CASSFQSGTGNTGELFF. The CDR3 nucleotides read TGTGCCAGCAGTTTTCAATCCGGGACAGGGAACACCGGGGAGCTGTTTTTT. The chain is built from TRBV12-3 or TRBV12-4 and TRBJ2-2, with 8 bases identical to TRBD1. The length of the CDR3 is 17 residues. The ends lost 3 bases at V and 1 base at J; junction bases unmatched: 7.

CDR3: CATSRGYETQYF. The CDR3 nucleotides are TGTGCCACCAGTAGGGGATACGAGACCCAGTACTTC. This rearrangement joins TRBV15 to TRBJ2-5, with D possibly being TRBD1 (5 bases). V dropped 6 bases and J dropped 5 bases, with 10 bases sitting between them. The germline V gene encodes CDR1 LNHNV and CDR2 YYDKDF (reference sequence). This CDR3 is built from 12 residues.

The chain combines TRBV7-2 with TRBJ2-7; D is uncertain. V lost 1 base, J lost 7 bases, and 11 bases lay in between. This CDR3 has 13 amino acids. Germline values: CDR1 SGHTA, CDR2 FQGNSA. The CDR3 DNA reads TGTGCCAGCAGCTTAGACTTTGACGGAGAGCAGTACTTC. It specifies CASSLDFDGEQYF.

The chain has TRBV7-9 and TRBJ2-2; D gene unclear. V was pared by 5 bases and J by 6 bases, with 22 bases between. The CDR3 consists of 17 residues. Looked up from germline, CDR1 is SEHNR and CDR2 is FQNEAQ (reference sequence). The CDR3 reads CASSPRVETHRAGELFF. CDR3 sequence (DNA): TGTGCCAGCAGCCCCCGGGTGGAGACCCATAGGGCCGGGGAGCTGTTTTTT.

This chain connects TRBV7-2 to TRBJ2-7; maybe TRBD2 (6 bases). The ends were cut back, 5 bases at V and 8 bases at J, with 19 bases in the middle. Per germline, CDR1 SGHTA and CDR2 FQGNSA. The CDR3 loop spans 14 amino acids. The DNA for the CDR3 is TGTGCCAGCAGCCCTCCCGGGACTTCGGGGAAGCAGTACTTC. It encodes CASSPPGTSGKQYF.

V usage is TRBV7-2 and J usage is TRBJ2-4; D remains unclear. Looked up from germline, CDR1 is SGHTA and CDR2 is FQGNSA. Trimming left V 5 bases short and J 0 bases short, with 14 bases between. The CDR3 has 16 residues. The CDR3 DNA reads as TGTGCCAGCAGCCGTACTCTGGATCTAGCCAAAAACATTCAGTACTTC. Its protein is CASSRTLDLAKNIQYF.

The chain joins TRBV30 to TRBJ1-1, with 7 bases lining up with TRBD1. CDR1 GTSNPN and CDR2 SVGIG come from the germline V gene (reference sequence). This CDR3 comprises 14 residues. The junction had 10 bases not matched to a gene; V was cut back by 2 bases and J by 7 bases. The CDR3 sequence: CAWSYTGALFEAFF. CDR3 sequence (DNA): TGTGCCTGGAGTTATACAGGGGCCCTCTTTGAAGCTTTCTTT.

This clonotype counts as medium-sized. The gene calls are TRBV10-1 and TRBJ2-2; 7 bases fit TRBD2. The CDR3 runs to 14 residues. Germline lookup yields CDR1 WNHNN and CDR2 SYGVQD (reference sequence). The junction had 7 bases not matched to a gene; V was cut back by 6 bases and J by 6 bases. The CDR3 DNA follows: TGCGCCAGCAGAGCGGGACTCGGAGCCGGGGAGCTGTTTTTT. Protein product: CASRAGLGAGELFF.

The chain is built from TRBV7-9 and TRBJ2-5; TRBD2 is a possible D gene (6 bases). Germline V gene data show CDR1 as SEHNR and CDR2 as FQNEAQ (reference sequence). This CDR3 is built from 15 residues. The V end was cut by 5 bases, the J end by 3 bases, with 16 bases between. This CDR3 is CASSQGGTLKETQYF. Here the CDR3 DNA reads TGTGCCAGCAGCCAAGGCGGGACCCTAAAAGAGACCCAGTACTTC.

This clonotype showed up just a few times. CDR3 region: CATGQGSSYNSPLHF. CDR3 coding DNA: TGTGCCACCGGACAGGGGAGCTCCTATAATTCACCCCTCCACTTT. The chain links TRBV19 to TRBJ1-6, with 9 bases aligning to TRBD1. The CDR3 covers 15 residues. After removal of 10 bases from V and 0 bases from J, the junction contained 4 bases not matched to a gene. Germline V gene data show CDR1 as LNHDA and CDR2 as SQIVND (reference sequence).

This chain connects TRBV28 to TRBJ2-7; the match to TRBD1 covers 8 bases. J was trimmed by 2 bases and V by 8 bases; bases with no gene match: 2. Germline CDR1 and CDR2: MDHEN and SYDVKM. The length of the CDR3 is 12 residues. CDR3 nucleotides: TGTGCCAGCGGGGACAGGACCTACGAGCAGTACTTC. Translation gives CASGDRTYEQYF.

This clonotype showed up just a few times. The V and J genes are TRBV7-2 and TRBJ1-6; D remains ambiguous. The CDR3 totals 14 residues. Between the trimmed V and J ends, which lost 3 bases and 6 bases, there was a span of 9 bases. Germline values: CDR1 SGHTA, CDR2 FQGNSA. The CDR3 sequence: CASSFRGPNSPLHF. CDR3 in DNA: TGTGCCAGCAGCTTTCGGGGTCCTAATTCACCCCTCCACTTT.

CDR3 in DNA: TGTGCCAGCAGCCTACGGCGTAGCAATCAGCCCCAGCATTTT. Protein product: CASSLRRSNQPQHF. The gene calls are TRBV11-3 and TRBJ1-5; D uncertain. The CDR3 covers 14 residues. Trimming cost V 5 bases and J 0 bases, with 8 bases left between them. The V gene's germline CDR1 is SGHNT and CDR2 YENEEA.

The genes are TRBV27 and TRBJ2-1; possible D gene TRBD2, 5 bases. Germline V CDR1 and CDR2: MNHEY, SMNVEV (reference sequence). The length of the CDR3 is 11 residues. The chain's CDR3 is CGCGPYNEQFF. The CDR3 nucleotides read TGTGGCTGCGGGCCTTACAATGAGCAGTTCTTC.

This clonotype was counted between two and nine times. The CDR3: CASSLMAGSYNEQFF. As DNA, the CDR3 is TGTGCCAGCAGTTTAATGGCGGGAAGCTACAATGAGCAGTTCTTC. This sequence joins TRBV12-3 or TRBV12-4 and TRBJ2-1; maybe TRBD2 (6 bases). Trimming took 2 bases from V and 3 from J, leaving 11 bases between them. This CDR3 is built from 15 residues.

The chain uses TRBV28 and TRBJ2-4; the match to TRBD2 covers 7 bases. V shed 7 bases, J shed 5 bases, and the junction held 11 bases outside the gene matches. The CDR3 loop spans 15 amino acids. Germline V gene lookup returns CDR1 MDHEN and CDR2 SYDVKM. CDR3 sequence: CASNSLGGTQNIQYF. The CDR3 nucleotides read TGTGCCAGCAACTCCCTGGGGGGGACCCAAAACATTCAGTACTTC.

The chain has TRBV6-4 and TRBJ2-1; the D gene is possibly TRBD2 (6 bases). Trimming stripped 2 bases from V and 8 bases from J, with 10 bases between. This CDR3 is 13 amino acids long. The germline V gene encodes CDR1 MRHNA and CDR2 SNTAGT. The CDR3 DNA follows: TGTGCCAGCAGTGACATCGGGAGTTATGAGCAGTTCTTC. This translates into CASSDIGSYEQFF.

This clonotype came up once. The chain joins TRBV5-5 to TRBJ2-5, with unresolved D. The CDR3 is 14 residues long. V lost 0 bases to trimming and J lost 1 base, with 7 bases between them. Germline lookup yields CDR1 SGHKS and CDR2 YYEKEE (reference sequence). CDR3 loop: CASSLGGPQETQYF. CDR3 nucleotide sequence: TGTGCCAGCAGCTTGGGGGGTCCCCAAGAGACCCAGTACTTC.

This clonotype was seen a few times. The chain uses TRBV30 and TRBJ2-2, with D possibly matching TRBD1 (5 bases). The CDR3 totals 12 residues. Between the trimmed V and J ends, which lost 2 bases and 6 bases, there was a span of 7 bases. Germline V gene data show CDR1 as GTSNPN and CDR2 as SVGIG (reference sequence). As DNA, the CDR3 is TGTGCCTGGAGTAAAGGGGCCGGGGAGCTGTTTTTT. Protein product: CAWSKGAGELFF. Together with reference TRBV30 and TRBJ2-2, the CDR3 gives the full variable domain: SQTIHQWPATLVQPVGSPLSLECTVEGTSNPNLYWYRQAAGRGLQLLFYSVGIGQISSEVPQNLSASRPQDRQFILSSKKLLLSDSGFYLCAWSKGAGELFFGEGSRLTVL.